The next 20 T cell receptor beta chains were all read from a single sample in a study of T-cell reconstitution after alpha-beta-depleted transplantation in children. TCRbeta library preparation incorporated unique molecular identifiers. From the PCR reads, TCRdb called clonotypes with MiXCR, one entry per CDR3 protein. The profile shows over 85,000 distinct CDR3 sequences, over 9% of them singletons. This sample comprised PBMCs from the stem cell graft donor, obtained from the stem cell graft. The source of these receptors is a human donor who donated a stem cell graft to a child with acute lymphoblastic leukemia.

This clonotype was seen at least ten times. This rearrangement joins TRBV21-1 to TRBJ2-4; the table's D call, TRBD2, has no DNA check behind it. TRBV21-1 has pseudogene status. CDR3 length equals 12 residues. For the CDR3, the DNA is TGTGCCAGTTCCCCCCTCCGGACTAGACAGTACTTC. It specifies CASSPLRTRQYF.

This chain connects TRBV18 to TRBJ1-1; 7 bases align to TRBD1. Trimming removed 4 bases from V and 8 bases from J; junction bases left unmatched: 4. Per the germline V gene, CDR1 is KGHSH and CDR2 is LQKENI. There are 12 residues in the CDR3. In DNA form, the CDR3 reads TGTGCCAGCTCACTTACGGACAGGGAAGCTTTCTTT. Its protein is CASSLTDREAFF.

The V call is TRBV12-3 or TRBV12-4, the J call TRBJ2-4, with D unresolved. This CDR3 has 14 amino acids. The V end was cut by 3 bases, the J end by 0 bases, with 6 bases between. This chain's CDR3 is CASSFSEAKNIQYF. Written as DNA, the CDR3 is TGTGCCAGCAGTTTCAGTGAAGCCAAAAACATTCAGTACTTC.

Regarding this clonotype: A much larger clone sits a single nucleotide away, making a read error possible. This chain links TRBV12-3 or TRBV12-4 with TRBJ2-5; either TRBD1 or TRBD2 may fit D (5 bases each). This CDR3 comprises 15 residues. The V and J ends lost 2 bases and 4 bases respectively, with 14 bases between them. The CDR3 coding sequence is TGTGCCAGCAGTTTATCCGACGTGAGGGGAGAGACCCAGTACTTC. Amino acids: CASSLSDVRGETQYF.

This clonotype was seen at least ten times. Here the CDR3 DNA reads TGTGCCAGCAGCCAGATGGCCCAGTACTTC. As protein: CASSQMAQYF. The J gene is TRBJ2-5, the V gene TRBV6-5; D gene ambiguous. Trimming stripped 6 bases from V and 9 bases from J, with 8 bases between. This CDR3 is 10 amino acids long. CDR1 MNHEY and CDR2 SVGAGI come from the germline V gene.

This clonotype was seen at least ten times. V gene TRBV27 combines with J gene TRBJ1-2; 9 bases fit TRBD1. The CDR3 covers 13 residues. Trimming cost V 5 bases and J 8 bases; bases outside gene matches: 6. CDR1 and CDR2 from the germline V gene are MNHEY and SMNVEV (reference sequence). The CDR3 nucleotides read TGTGCCAGCAGTAGGGACAGGGCGGTAGGCTACACCTTC. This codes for CASSRDRAVGYTF.

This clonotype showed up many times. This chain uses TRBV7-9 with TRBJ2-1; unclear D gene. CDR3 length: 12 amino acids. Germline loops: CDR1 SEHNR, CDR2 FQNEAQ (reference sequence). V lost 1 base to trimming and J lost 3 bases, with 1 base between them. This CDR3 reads CASSLGYNEQFF. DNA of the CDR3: TGTGCCAGCAGCTTAGGCTACAATGAGCAGTTCTTC.

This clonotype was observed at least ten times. DNA of the CDR3: TGTGCCAGCAGCGTAGGACCTCATAGCAATCAGCCCCAGCATTTT. It is translated as CASSVGPHSNQPQHF. This rearrangement joins TRBV9 to TRBJ1-5; D gene uncertain. Deletions cut 0 bases from V and 0 bases from J, with 7 bases between. Germline V lookup: CDR1 SGDLS, CDR2 YYNGEE. The CDR3 has 15 amino acids.

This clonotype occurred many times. The CDR3, as DNA: TGTGCCAGCAGTTTAGTCCATAAGGGTGAGCAGTTCTTC. Translation: CASSLVHKGEQFF. This sequence joins TRBV12-3 or TRBV12-4 and TRBJ2-1; D unresolved. Trimming pared 1 base from V and 9 bases from J, leaving 10 bases between. CDR3 size: 13 residues.

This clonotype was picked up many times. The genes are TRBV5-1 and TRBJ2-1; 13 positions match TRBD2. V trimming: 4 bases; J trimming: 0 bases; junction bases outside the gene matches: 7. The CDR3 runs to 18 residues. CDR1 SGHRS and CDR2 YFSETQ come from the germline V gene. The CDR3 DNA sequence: TGCGCCAGCAGCGCGGGACTAGCGGGGTGGAGCTCCTACAATGAGCAGTTCTTC. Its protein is CASSAGLAGWSSYNEQFF.

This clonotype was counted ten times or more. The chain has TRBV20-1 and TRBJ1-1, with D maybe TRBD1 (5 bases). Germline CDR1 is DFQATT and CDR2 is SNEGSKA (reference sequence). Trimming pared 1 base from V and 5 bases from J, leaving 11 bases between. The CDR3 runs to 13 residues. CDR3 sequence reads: CSARGGAGTEAFF. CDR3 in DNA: TGCAGTGCTAGAGGGGGCGCGGGTACTGAAGCTTTCTTT.

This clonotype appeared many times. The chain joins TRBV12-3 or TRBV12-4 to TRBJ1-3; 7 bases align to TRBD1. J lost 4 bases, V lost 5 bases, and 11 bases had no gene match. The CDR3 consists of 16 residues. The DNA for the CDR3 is TGTGCCAGCAGTCCTCCGAGGACAGGAGGGGGAAACACCATATATTTT. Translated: CASSPPRTGGGNTIYF.

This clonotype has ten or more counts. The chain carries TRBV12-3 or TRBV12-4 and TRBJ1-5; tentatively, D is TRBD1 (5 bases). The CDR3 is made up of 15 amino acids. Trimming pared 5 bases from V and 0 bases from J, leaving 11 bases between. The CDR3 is CASSPGTASNQPQHF. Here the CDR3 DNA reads TGTGCCAGCAGTCCCGGGACGGCTAGCAATCAGCCCCAGCATTTT.

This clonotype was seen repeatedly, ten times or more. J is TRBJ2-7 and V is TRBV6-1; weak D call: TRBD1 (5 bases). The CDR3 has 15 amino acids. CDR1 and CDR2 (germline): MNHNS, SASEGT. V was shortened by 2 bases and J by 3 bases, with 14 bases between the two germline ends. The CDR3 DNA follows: TGTGCCAGCAGTGAATCGGTTTTACAGGACTACGAGCAGTACTTC. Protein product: CASSESVLQDYEQYF.

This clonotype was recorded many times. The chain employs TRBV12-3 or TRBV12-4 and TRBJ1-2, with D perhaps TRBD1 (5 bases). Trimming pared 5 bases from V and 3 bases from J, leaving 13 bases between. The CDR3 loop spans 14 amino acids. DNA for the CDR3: TGTGCCAGCAGTGACGCCGGCAGGGACTATGGCTACACCTTC. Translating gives CASSDAGRDYGYTF.

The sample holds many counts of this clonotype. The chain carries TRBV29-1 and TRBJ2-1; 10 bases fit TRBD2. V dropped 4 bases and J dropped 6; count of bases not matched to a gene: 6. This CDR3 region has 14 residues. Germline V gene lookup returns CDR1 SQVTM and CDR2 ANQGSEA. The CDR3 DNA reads TGCAGCGTTGGGTTAGCGGGAGGTATCAATGAGCAGTTCTTC. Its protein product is CSVGLAGGINEQFF.

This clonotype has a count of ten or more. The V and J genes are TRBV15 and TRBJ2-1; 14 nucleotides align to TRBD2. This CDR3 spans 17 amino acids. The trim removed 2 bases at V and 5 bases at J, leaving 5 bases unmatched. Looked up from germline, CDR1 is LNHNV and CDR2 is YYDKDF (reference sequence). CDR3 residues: CATSRPGLAGGNNEQFF. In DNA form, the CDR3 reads TGTGCCACCAGCAGACCCGGACTAGCGGGGGGCAACAATGAGCAGTTCTTC. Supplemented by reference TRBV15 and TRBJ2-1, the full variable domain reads DAMVIQNPRYQVTQFGKPVTLSCSQTLNHNVMYWYQQKSSQAPKLLFHYYDKDFNNEADTPDNFQSRRPNTSFCFLDIRSPGLGDTAMYLCATSRPGLAGGNNEQFFGPGTRLTVL.

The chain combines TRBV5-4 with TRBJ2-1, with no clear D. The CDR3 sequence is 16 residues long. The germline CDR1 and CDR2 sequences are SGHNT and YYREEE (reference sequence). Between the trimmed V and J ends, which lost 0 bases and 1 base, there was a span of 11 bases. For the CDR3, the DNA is TGTGCCAGCAGCTTGGAATCAATCTCTTCCTACAATGAGCAGTTCTTC. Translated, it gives CASSLESISSYNEQFF. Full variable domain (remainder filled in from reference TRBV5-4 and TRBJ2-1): ETGVTQSPTHLIKTRGQQVTLRCSSQSGHNTVSWYQQALGQGPQFIFQYYREEENGRGNFPPRFSGLQFPNYSSELNVNALELDDSALYLCASSLESISSYNEQFFGPGTRLTVL.

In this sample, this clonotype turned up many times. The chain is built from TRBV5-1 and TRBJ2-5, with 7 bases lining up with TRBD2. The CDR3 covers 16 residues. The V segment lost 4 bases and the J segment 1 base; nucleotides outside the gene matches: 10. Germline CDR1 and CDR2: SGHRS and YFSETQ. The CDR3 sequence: CASSPSWAGVQETQYF. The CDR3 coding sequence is TGCGCCAGCAGCCCCTCCTGGGCGGGGGTCCAAGAGACCCAGTACTTC.

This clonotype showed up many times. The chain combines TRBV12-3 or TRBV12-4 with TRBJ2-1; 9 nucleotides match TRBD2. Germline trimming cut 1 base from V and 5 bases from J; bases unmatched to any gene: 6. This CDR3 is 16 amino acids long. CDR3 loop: CASSLGQAGGNNEQFF. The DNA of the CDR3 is TGTGCCAGCAGTTTAGGACAAGCGGGGGGAAACAATGAGCAGTTCTTC.